The 5 T cell receptor beta chains given below trace back to one sample, sequenced in a study of beta chain features in type 1 diabetes. The authors reverse transcribed all of the isolated RNA, so sequencing captured expressed TCRB transcripts. Libraries were prepared by immunoSEQ multiplex PCR; TCRdb keeps only in-frame clonotypes and omits some of them. This repertoire shows roughly 610,000 clones, about 16% found once; its top ten account for around 0.095%. Material for sequencing was naive CD4+ T cells from blood. The receptors shown here come from a man younger than 35 in good health.

CDR3 bases: TGTGCCAGCAGTCCCCCCACGGGGATTAGAGGTGAAAAACTGTTTTTT. It is translated as CASSPPTGIRGEKLFF. V usage is TRBV28 and J usage is TRBJ1-4; D remains unclear. This CDR3 is built from 16 residues. Trimming took off 5 bases at V and 7 bases at J, with 20 bases between the two ends. Germline assignment: CDR1 MDHEN and CDR2 SYDVKM.

This rearrangement joins TRBV28 to TRBJ2-6; no clear D. Trimming removed 1 base from V and 4 bases from J, with 14 bases in between. Germline CDR1 reads MDHEN; CDR2 reads SYDVKM. CDR3 length: 17 amino acids. In DNA, the CDR3 is TGTGCCAGCAGTTTATCCCGCAAGCGAACCGGGGCCAACGTCCTGACTTTC. Translated, it gives CASSLSRKRTGANVLTF. The variable domain in full, completed from reference TRBV28 and TRBJ2-6, reads DVKVTQSSRYLVKRTGEKVFLECVQDMDHENMFWYRQDPGLGLRLIYFSYDVKMKEKGDIPEGYSVSREKKERFSLILESASTNQTSMYLCASSLSRKRTGANVLTFGAGSRLTVL.

The chain uses TRBV10-3 and TRBJ2-7; D remains unclear. This CDR3 contains 11 residues. The germline V and J ends were trimmed by 3 bases and 9 bases, with 9 bases remaining between them. Germline CDR1 reads ENHRY; CDR2 reads SYGVKD. The CDR3 nucleotides read TGTGCCATCAGTGACCCCTTCGCGCAGTACTTC. Protein sequence: CAISDPFAQYF.

The table lists this clone with a few counts. The chain combines TRBV4-1 with TRBJ2-3; D is perhaps TRBD1 or TRBD2 (5 bases each). Per germline, CDR1 MGHRA and CDR2 YSYEKL. Trimming removed 3 bases from V and 2 bases from J, with 12 bases in between. This CDR3 spans 15 amino acids. CDR3 sequence (DNA): TGCGCCAGCAGCCATCCTAGGGGAGTCACAGATACGCAGTATTTT. It specifies CASSHPRGVTDTQYF.

The V call is TRBV6-5, the J call TRBJ2-7; 12 bases line up with TRBD1. The V gene's germline CDR1 is MNHEY and CDR2 SVGAGI. The CDR3 loop spans 16 amino acids. Trimming at V came to 2 bases and at J to 4 bases, leaving 6 bases not matched to a gene. The CDR3 here is CASSYRGTGGWYEQYF. In DNA, the CDR3 is TGTGCCAGCAGTTACAGGGGGACAGGGGGCTGGTACGAGCAGTACTTC.